A selection of T cell receptor beta chains follows, all from one sample in a study of CD4+ T cells in melanoma. Data came from immunoSEQ multiplex PCR; TCRdb stores just in-frame clones and leaves some out. This sample has some 120,000 clones, with 92% found just once. The specimen was peripheral blood. All receptors come from a human donor with melanoma. Each CDR3 is given without its conserved first and last residue. The order of the fields is V gene, J gene, CDR3 protein.

>TRBV7-2|TRBJ2-7
ASSIGTLGRAYEQY
>TRBV7-9|TRBJ2-1
ASSSAGGEDNEQF
>TRBV7-2|TRBJ1-5
ASSLWGTSNQPQH
>TRBV30|TRBJ1-2
AWKVGDWDGYT
>TRBV15|TRBJ2-3
ATSRDSWAGGDTQY
>TRBV19|TRBJ2-5
ASRSQAGVETQY
>TRBV28|TRBJ1-1
ASSFRGGVTEAF
>TRBV7-2|TRBJ1-2
ASSSRQGYYGYT
>TRBV9|TRBJ2-3
ASSVTPGRTDTQY
>TRBV7-2|TRBJ2-7
ASSLAGTYEQY
>TRBV18|TRBJ1-1
ASSPRKGAGAEAF
>TRBV5-1|TRBJ2-1
ASSLFLAGGVNEQF
>TRBV5-4|TRBJ1-2
ASSLPVRRGYT
>TRBV7-9|TRBJ2-7
ASSPIVYEQY
>TRBV12-5|TRBJ2-5
ASGLVVGGLAGETQY
>TRBV5-6|TRBJ1-1
ASSSQFGRGSAF
>TRBV29-1|TRBJ2-1
SAGGLAGVINEQF
>TRBV7-8|TRBJ2-1
ASSLAGGWDEQF
>TRBV7-9|TRBJ2-2
ASSLEAGNTGELF
>TRBV18|TRBJ1-5
ASSRDRGQGQPQH
>TRBV5-4|TRBJ1-2
ASSTSRDREGGYT
>TRBV6-6|TRBJ2-7
ASTPTGLATYEQY
>TRBV18|TRBJ2-7
ASSPASSSGHYEQY
>TRBV15|TRBJ1-2
ATSGSRTGYGYT
>TRBV2|TRBJ2-2
ASSESGRRNTGELF
>TRBV29-1|TRBJ2-1
SVEPQGKGGNEQF
>TRBV5-8|TRBJ1-1
ASSPRTGVLGPNTEAF
>TRBV2|TRBJ2-2
ASGTGLNTGELF
>TRBV7-2|TRBJ2-1
ASSYSSGSSSEQF
>TRBV7-9|TRBJ1-1
ASRGRGALNTEAF
>TRBV7-3|TRBJ2-3
ASSLSGGGASDTQY
>TRBV6-4|TRBJ2-1
ASSAQPTAYNEQF